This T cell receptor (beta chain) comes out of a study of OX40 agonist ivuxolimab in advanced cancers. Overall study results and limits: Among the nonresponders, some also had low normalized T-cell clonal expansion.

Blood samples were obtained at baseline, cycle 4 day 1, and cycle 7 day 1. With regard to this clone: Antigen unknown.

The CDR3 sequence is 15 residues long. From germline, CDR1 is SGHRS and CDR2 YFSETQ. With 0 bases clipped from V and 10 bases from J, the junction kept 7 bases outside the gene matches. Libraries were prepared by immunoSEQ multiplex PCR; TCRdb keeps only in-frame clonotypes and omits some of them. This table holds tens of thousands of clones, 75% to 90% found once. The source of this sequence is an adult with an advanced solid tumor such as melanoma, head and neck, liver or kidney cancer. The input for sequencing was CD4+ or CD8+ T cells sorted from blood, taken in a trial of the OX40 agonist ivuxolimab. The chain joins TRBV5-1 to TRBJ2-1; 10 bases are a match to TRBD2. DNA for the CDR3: TGCGCCAGCAGCTTGGCGCTAGCGGGAGCACTGGAGCAGTTCTTC. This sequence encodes CASSLALAGALEQFF.